This TCR beta chain was sequenced during a study of T cell changes during pregnancy in multiple sclerosis. This table comes from immunoSEQ multiplex PCR, and its TCRdb copy is limited to in-frame clones, with some not included. The sample has about 68,000 clones, about 91% seen once; the top ten hold approximately 1.4%. The CDR3 is 14 residues long. Trimming cost V 5 bases and J 0 bases, with 8 bases left between them. CDR1 is MNHEY and CDR2 is SVGAGI in the germline V gene. The source is a female donor in good health, enrolled as a control in a pregnancy study. The sequencing here drew on peripheral blood, taken in the second trimester of pregnancy. The V and J genes are TRBV6-5 and TRBJ1-5; perhaps TRBD1 as D (5 bases). CDR3 bases: TGTGCCAGCAGTCCCGGGGGTAGCAATCAGCCCCAGCATTTT. Translating it yields CASSPGGSNQPQHF.